This T cell receptor (beta chain) stems from a study of siplizumab effects on memory and regulatory T cells (dated by TCRdb to the late 2010s). Concerning the study at large: The study examined how the anti-CD2 antibody siplizumab affects alloreactive T-cell subsets in allogeneic mixed lymphocyte reactions built from human PBMCs.

Results the study describes overall, beyond this receptor: Greater diversity appeared to be present in unstimulated naive T cells than in memory T cells, and a substantial contribution to the alloresponse seemed to be made by naive cells. Because sequences below about 10^-5 frequency were poorly captured, only a minor fraction of alloreactive clones could be mapped to unstimulated subsets. Siplizumab significantly lowered the cumulative frequency of alloreactive sequences that could be traced to unstimulated CD4+ memory T cells. Whether proliferating Tregs from siplizumab cultures actually had suppressive function was not functionally confirmed. A naive or memory phenotype could not be assigned to roughly 75-96% of proliferating CD4+ or CD8+ clones. In reactions with siplizumab, an average of about 69% of mappable alloreactive CD4+ clones were Treg-derived, compared with roughly 27% in control reactions.

The protocol used for the library was the immunoSEQ multiplex PCR assay. The deep sequencing platform assayed about 10^5 TCR templates per sample. Genomic DNA extracted from sorted T cells was used for TCRbeta CDR3 sequencing. The original pipeline was this. The R programming language was used for clonal analysis of TCRbeta CDR3 data. Alloreactive CD4+ and CD8+ clones were identified by comparing unstimulated samples to CFSE-low samples taken after the reaction. Regulatory or non-regulatory origin of alloreactive CD4+ clones was assigned by matching sequences to the sorted unstimulated Treg and non-Treg repertoires. TCRdb limited this immuneACCESS table to in-frame rearrangements with V and J called. A share of clones is missing; checked studies link under half to unresolved V genes, and the rest is unexplained. V and J calls and clone size come straight from that table; D and trimming were deduced from the DNA. This sample gives approximately 100,000 clones in total; 93% of them show up just once. The ten largest clones represent about 0.62% of the sample.

About this clone: The antigen it binds to is not known. Per-base quality was not reported, and no clone a single base away is much larger than it. This same CDR3 is encoded by further DNA sequences in the sample.

TCRbeta CDR3 sequencing was performed on sorted unstimulated T cells and on proliferating T cells recovered from mixed lymphocyte reactions. Fresh whole blood from approximately ten HLA-typed healthy donors was used to isolate PBMCs. To map where alloreactive clones came from, unstimulated CD4+ regulatory T cells were FACS-sorted. The CDR3, from cysteine to phenylalanine, totals 13 residues. The only DNA kept is the CDR3, 39 bases in frame from the first base. The junction shows trimming of 2 bases on V and 3 bases on J, plus 8 bases between the germline ends. As encoded in the germline V gene, CDR1 is SGDLS while CDR2 is YYNGEE.

The receptor was derived from a human donor in good health. The sample comprised Tregs sorted from blood. The chain is encoded by TRBV9 joined to TRBJ1-1; TRBD1 is perhaps the D gene, given 6 matching bases. The DNA sequence follows: TGTGCCAGCAGCGTTAGGGGGGACACTGAAGCTTTCTTT. Its amino acids are CASSVRGDTEAFF.